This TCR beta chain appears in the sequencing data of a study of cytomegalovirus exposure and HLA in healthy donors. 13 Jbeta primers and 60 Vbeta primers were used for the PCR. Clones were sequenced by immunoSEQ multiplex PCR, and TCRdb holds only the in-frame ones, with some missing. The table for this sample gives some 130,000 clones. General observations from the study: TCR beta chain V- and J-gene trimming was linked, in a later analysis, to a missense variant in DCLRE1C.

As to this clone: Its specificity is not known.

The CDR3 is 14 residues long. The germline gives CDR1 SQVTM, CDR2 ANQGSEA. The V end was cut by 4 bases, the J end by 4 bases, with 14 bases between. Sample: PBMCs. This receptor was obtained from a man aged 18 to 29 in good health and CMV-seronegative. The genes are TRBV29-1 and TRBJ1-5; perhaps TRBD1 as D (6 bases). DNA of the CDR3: TGCAGCGTTGCCGAGACAGGAAAGAATCAGCCCCAGCATTTT. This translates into CSVAETGKNQPQHF.